The subject of this entry is one T cell receptor (beta chain). The antigen is unknown. The data were obtained in a study of memory CD4+ T cells and cytomegalovirus serostatus. Looking at the study overall: Of the healthy Belgian adults, 9 or 10 were CMV seropositive and approximately 24 seronegative. Regarding the study as a whole: CD4+ memory repertoires contained about 40% of the roughly 160 reported CMV TCRbeta sequences. The CMV-associated TCR signature appears largely within the CD4+ memory repertoire.

Assay: immunoSEQ multiplex PCR; the TCRdb copy retains only in-frame clones and omits some. This repertoire shows tens of thousands of clones, 78% found once; its top ten account for more than 0.65%. The CDR3 loop spans 15 amino acids. V shed 5 bases, J shed 8 bases, and the junction held 7 bases outside the gene matches. The germline gives CDR1 SGHVS, CDR2 FQNEAQ. Single viable CD3+CD4+CD8-CD45RO+ cells were sorted as the memory CD4+ T cells. CD4+ T cells were isolated by positive magnetic selection. Sequenced material: memory CD4+ T cells from blood. The chain combines TRBV7-8 with TRBJ1-4, with 11 bases lining up with TRBD1. The receptor comes from an adult in good health and CMV-seronegative. The CDR3: CASSRGQGAREKLFF. CDR3 coding DNA: TGTGCCAGCAGCCGAGGACAGGGGGCTCGAGAAAAACTGTTTTTT. The full variable domain, its missing parts supplied by reference TRBV7-8 and TRBJ1-4, is GAGVSQSPRYKVAKRGQDVALRCDPISGHVSLFWYQQALGQGPEFLTYFQNEAQLDKSGLPSDRFFAERPEGSVSTLKIQRTQQEDSAVYLCASSRGQGAREKLFFGSGTQLSVL.